This TCR beta chain was identified during a study of shared clonotypes between healthy human individuals. Study-wide context: Each donor's CD8 memory used one plate, CD8 naive two, each CD4 subset three.

The CDR3 extends over 14 amino acids. Trimming shortened V by 4 bases and J by 2 bases, and 10 bases separated the two germline ends. CDR1 is ENHRY and CDR2 is SYGVKD in the germline V gene. Assay: immunoSEQ multiplex PCR; the TCRdb copy retains only in-frame clones and omits some. This repertoire shows roughly 1 million clones, 60% to 80% found once; its top ten account for around 1.5%. The chain has TRBV10-3 and TRBJ2-3; D may match TRBD1 or TRBD2 (5 bases each). The TCR originated in a young man in good health. The sample consisted of memory CD4+ T cells sorted from blood. Stated subset: CD45RA-negative fraction. The CDR3 nucleotides are TGTGCCATCAGTGTCCGGGACCTCACAGATACGCAGTATTTT. Protein product: CAISVRDLTDTQYF.